Following are 13 T cell receptor beta chains from one sample sequenced in a study of naive and memory T cell subsets. Both TRBC1 and TRBC2 were covered by a beta constant-region primer of two equimolar oligonucleotides. TCRdb itself ran the UMI-ligation and nested PCR reads through MiXCR, one entry per CDR3 protein. The sample contains 77,000 or so distinct CDR3 sequences, around 13% of which appear only once. The sequenced sample was central memory CD4+ T cells from blood. All receptors derive from a human donor in good health.

This clonotype was observed at least ten times. The J gene is TRBJ2-2, the V gene TRBV29-1, with D maybe TRBD1 (6 bases). Germline-derived CDR1 and CDR2 are SQVTM and ANQGSEA. V dropped 6 bases and J dropped 1 base, with 15 bases sitting between them. CDR3 length equals 15 residues. The CDR3 spells CSVLTGLLNTGELFF. The CDR3 DNA reads as TGCAGCGTCTTAACAGGGTTACTGAACACCGGGGAGCTGTTTTTT.

This clonotype was seen at least ten times. V usage is TRBV6-2 or TRBV6-3 and J usage is TRBJ1-1, with 9 positions matching TRBD1. Germline V gene data show CDR1 as MNHEY and CDR2 as SVGEGT. V trimming: 5 bases; J trimming: 4 bases; junction bases outside the gene matches: 8. This CDR3 is built from 15 residues. CDR3: CASSPWTGAGTEAFF. CDR3 bases: TGTGCCAGCAGTCCTTGGACAGGGGCGGGCACTGAAGCTTTCTTT.

The genes are TRBV6-1 and TRBJ2-1, with 9 bases aligning to TRBD1. After removal of 8 bases from V and 2 bases from J, the junction contained 4 bases not matched to a gene. The germline gives CDR1 MNHNS, CDR2 SASEGT. The CDR3 totals 14 residues. CDR3 in amino acids: CASLRTGAYNEQFF. As DNA, the CDR3 is TGTGCCAGCCTTCGGACAGGGGCCTACAATGAGCAGTTCTTC.

This clonotype was detected many times. The chain couples TRBV9 to TRBJ2-5, with 8 nucleotides matching TRBD1. Per the germline V gene, CDR1 is SGDLS and CDR2 is YYNGEE. This CDR3 region has 16 residues. J lost 2 bases, V lost 3 bases, and 9 bases had no gene match. The CDR3 coding sequence is TGTGCCAGCAGCGCATCCGACAGGGGCCATCAAGAGACCCAGTACTTC. As protein: CASSASDRGHQETQYF.

The table lists this clonotype with a few counts. The chain joins TRBV7-2 to TRBJ1-1; the D is unclear. The CDR3 contains 13 residues. Deletions cut 3 bases from V and 0 bases from J, with 5 bases between. CDR1 SGHTA and CDR2 FQGNSA come from the germline V gene. CDR3 DNA: TGTGCCAGCAGCTTTTCAGTGAACACTGAAGCTTTCTTT. Translating gives CASSFSVNTEAFF.

The chain joins TRBV29-1 to TRBJ1-1; D remains ambiguous. Between the trimmed V and J ends, which lost 7 bases and 4 bases, there was a span of 16 bases. Germline CDR1 is SQVTM and CDR2 is ANQGSEA. The CDR3 sequence is 13 residues long. DNA of the CDR3: TGCAGCGCTCGACAATCTTTCCGCACTGAAGCTTTCTTT. Translation: CSARQSFRTEAFF. The full variable domain, its missing parts supplied by reference TRBV29-1 and TRBJ1-1, is SAVISQKPSRDICQRGTSLTIQCQVDSQVTMMFWYRQQPGQSLTLIATANQGSEATYESGFVIDKFPISRPNLTFSTLTVSNMSPEDSSIYLCSARQSFRTEAFFGQGTRLTVV.

The table lists this clonotype with a few counts. The rearrangement uses TRBV20-1 and TRBJ2-3; D call uncertain. This CDR3 has 14 amino acids. The V end was cut by 2 bases, the J end by 1 base, with 10 bases between. In germline, CDR1 is DFQATT, CDR2 SNEGSKA (reference sequence). CDR3 coding DNA: TGCAGTGCTAGACTCAGCAGTGGCACAGATACGCAGTATTTT. This sequence encodes CSARLSSGTDTQYF.

V usage is TRBV7-9 and J usage is TRBJ2-3; D is possibly TRBD1 or TRBD2 (5 bases each). The CDR3 is made up of 18 amino acids. The germline CDR1 and CDR2 sequences are SEHNR and FQNEAQ (reference sequence). V lost 5 bases, J lost 2 bases, and 23 bases lay in between. The chain's CDR3 is CASSPHRLAGTFTDTQYF. The CDR3 DNA reads as TGTGCCAGCAGCCCTCATCGCCTGGCCGGGACCTTCACAGATACGCAGTATTTT.

The chain links TRBV28 to TRBJ1-1; TRBD1 is a possible D gene (5 bases). Germline V gives CDR1 MDHEN, CDR2 SYDVKM. V lost 6 bases to trimming and J lost 3 bases, with 17 bases between them. This CDR3 has 15 amino acids. In nucleotides, the CDR3 is TGTGCCAGCAGCTCAAGGACCAGGGCCTACACTGAAGCTTTCTTT. It translates to CASSSRTRAYTEAFF. The entire variable domain, with the rest obtained from reference TRBV28 and TRBJ1-1, is as follows: DVKVTQSSRYLVKRTGEKVFLECVQDMDHENMFWYRQDPGLGLRLIYFSYDVKMKEKGDIPEGYSVSREKKERFSLILESASTNQTSMYLCASSSRTRAYTEAFFGQGTRLTVV.

This clonotype has at least ten counts. V usage is TRBV7-2 and J usage is TRBJ2-3; the match to TRBD2 covers 9 bases. Trimming cost V 5 bases and J 4 bases; bases outside gene matches: 10. The CDR3 runs to 16 residues. The germline V gene has CDR1 SGHTA and CDR2 FQGNSA. The CDR3 reads CASSMIGLAGSDTQYF. CDR3 nucleotides: TGTGCCAGCAGCATGATTGGCCTAGCGGGGTCAGATACGCAGTATTTT.

This clonotype was counted a few times. This sequence joins TRBV3-1 and TRBJ1-5; D is undetermined. V was cut by 1 base and J by 5 bases, with 6 bases left in between. This CDR3 contains 13 residues. The germline V gene has CDR1 LGHDT and CDR2 YNNKEL (reference sequence). The CDR3 sequence: CASSQGRDQPQHF. The DNA of the CDR3 is TGTGCCAGCAGCCAAGGGAGGGATCAGCCCCAGCATTTT. The whole variable domain, filled in from reference TRBV3-1 and TRBJ1-5, reads DTAVSQTPKYLVTQMGNDKSIKCEQNLGHDTMYWYKQDSKKFLKIMFSYNNKELIINETVPNRFSPKSPDKAHLNLHINSLELGDSAVYFCASSQGRDQPQHFGDGTRLSIL.

This clonotype was seen a few times. The chain joins TRBV2 to TRBJ1-2; the D is unclear. CDR1 SNHLY and CDR2 FYNNEI come from the germline V gene. Between the trimmed V and J ends, which lost 6 bases and 4 bases, there was a span of 18 bases. This CDR3 has 15 residues. The CDR3 DNA reads TGTGCCAGCAGGGGTTACGGGGAGGGCCTCTATGGCTACACCTTC. Translation gives CASRGYGEGLYGYTF.

This clonotype has only a few counts. The V and J genes are TRBV7-8 and TRBJ2-5; the D gene is possibly TRBD1 (5 bases). The V gene lost 3 bases and the J gene lost 1 base, with 9 bases spanning the gap. Germline-derived CDR1 and CDR2 are SGHVS and FQNEAQ. This CDR3 region has 14 residues. The CDR3 region has the DNA TGTGCCAGCAGCTTCGACAGATCCCAAGAGACCCAGTACTTC. It codes for CASSFDRSQETQYF.